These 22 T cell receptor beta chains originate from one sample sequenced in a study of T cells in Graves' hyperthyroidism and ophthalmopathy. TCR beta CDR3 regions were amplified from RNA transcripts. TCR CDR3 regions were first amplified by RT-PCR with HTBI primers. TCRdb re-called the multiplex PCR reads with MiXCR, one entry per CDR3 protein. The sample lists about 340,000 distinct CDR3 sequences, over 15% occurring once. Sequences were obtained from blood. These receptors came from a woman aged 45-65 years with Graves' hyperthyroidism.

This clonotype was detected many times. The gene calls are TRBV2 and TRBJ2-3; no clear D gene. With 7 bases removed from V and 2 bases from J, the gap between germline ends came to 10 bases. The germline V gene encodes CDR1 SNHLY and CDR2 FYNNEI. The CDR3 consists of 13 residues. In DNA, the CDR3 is TGTGCCAGCATAGGAACAGCCACAGATACGCAGTATTTT. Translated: CASIGTATDTQYF.

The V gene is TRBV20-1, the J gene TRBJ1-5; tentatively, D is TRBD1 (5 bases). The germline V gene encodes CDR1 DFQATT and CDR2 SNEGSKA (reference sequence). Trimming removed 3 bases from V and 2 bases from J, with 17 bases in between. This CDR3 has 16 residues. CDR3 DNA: TGCAGTGCTAGGGGTTCAGGGATTGGTGGCAATCAGCCCCAGCATTTT. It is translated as CSARGSGIGGNQPQHF.

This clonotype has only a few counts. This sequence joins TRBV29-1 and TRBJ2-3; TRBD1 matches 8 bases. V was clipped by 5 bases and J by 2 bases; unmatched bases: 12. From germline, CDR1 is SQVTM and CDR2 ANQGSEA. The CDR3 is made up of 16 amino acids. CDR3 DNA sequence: TGCAGCGTTTTCAGCCCGGGACAGGACATCACAGATACGCAGTATTTT. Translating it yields CSVFSPGQDITDTQYF.

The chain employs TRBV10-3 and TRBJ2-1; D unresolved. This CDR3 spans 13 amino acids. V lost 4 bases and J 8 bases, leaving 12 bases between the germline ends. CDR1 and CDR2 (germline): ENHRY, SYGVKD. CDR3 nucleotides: TGTGCCATCAGTGCCCCCACAGTTGATGAGCAGTTCTTC. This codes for CAISAPTVDEQFF.

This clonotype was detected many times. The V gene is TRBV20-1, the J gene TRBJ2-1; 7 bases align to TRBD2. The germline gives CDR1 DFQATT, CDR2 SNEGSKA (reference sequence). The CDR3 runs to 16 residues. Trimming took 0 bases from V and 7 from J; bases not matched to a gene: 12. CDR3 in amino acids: CSARDQEASGGNEQFF. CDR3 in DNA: TGCAGTGCTAGAGATCAGGAGGCTAGCGGTGGGAATGAGCAGTTCTTC.

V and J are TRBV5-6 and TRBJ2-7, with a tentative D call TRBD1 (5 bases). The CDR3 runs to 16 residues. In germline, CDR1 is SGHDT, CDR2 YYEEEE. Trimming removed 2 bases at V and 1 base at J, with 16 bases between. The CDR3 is CASSFLGPGRSYEQYF. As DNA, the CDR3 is TGTGCCAGCAGCTTTTTGGGGCCAGGTCGGTCCTACGAGCAGTACTTC. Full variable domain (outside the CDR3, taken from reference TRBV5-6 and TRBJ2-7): DAGVTQSPTHLIKTRGQQVTLRCSPKSGHDTVSWYQQALGQGPQFIFQYYEEEERQRGNFPDRFSGHQFPNYSSELNVNALLLGDSALYLCASSFLGPGRSYEQYFGPGTRLTVT.

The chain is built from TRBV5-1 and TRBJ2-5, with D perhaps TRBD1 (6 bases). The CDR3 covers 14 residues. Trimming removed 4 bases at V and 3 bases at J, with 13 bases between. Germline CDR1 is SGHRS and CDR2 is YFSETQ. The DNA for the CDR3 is TGCGCCAGCAGCGATACAGGGTGGGAAGAGACCCAGTACTTC. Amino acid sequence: CASSDTGWEETQYF.

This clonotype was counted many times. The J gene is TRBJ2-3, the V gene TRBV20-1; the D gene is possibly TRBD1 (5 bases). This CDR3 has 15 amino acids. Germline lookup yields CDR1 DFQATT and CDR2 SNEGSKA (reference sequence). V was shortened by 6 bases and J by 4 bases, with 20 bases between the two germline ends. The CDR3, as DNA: TGCAGTGCAGACCTCTCGACAGAGAAAGCAGATACGCAGTATTTT. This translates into CSADLSTEKADTQYF.

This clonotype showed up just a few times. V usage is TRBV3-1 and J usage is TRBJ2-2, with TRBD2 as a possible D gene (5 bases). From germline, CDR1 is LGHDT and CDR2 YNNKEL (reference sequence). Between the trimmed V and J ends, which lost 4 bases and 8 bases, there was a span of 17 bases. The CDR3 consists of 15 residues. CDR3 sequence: CASSRADSLWGELFF. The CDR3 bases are TGTGCCAGCAGCCGCGCGGACTCGCTTTGGGGGGAGCTGTTTTTT.

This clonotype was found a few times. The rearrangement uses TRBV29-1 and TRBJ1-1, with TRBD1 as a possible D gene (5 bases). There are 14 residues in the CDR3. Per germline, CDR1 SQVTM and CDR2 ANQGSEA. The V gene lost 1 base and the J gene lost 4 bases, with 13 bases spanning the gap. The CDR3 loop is CSVEAGRGVTEAFF. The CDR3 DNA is TGCAGCGTTGAAGCCGGTCGGGGGGTCACTGAAGCTTTCTTT.

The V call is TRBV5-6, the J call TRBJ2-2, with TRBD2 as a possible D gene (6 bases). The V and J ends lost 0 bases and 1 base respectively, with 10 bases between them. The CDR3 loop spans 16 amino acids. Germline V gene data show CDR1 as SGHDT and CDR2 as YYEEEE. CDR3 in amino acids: CASSLVPGENTGELFF. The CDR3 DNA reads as TGTGCCAGCAGCTTGGTCCCGGGGGAGAACACCGGGGAGCTGTTTTTT.

The CDR3 DNA reads as TGTGCCAGCAGCGTAGGACAGCCAACTAACTATGGCTACACCTTC. Residues: CASSVGQPTNYGYTF. V gene TRBV9 combines with J gene TRBJ1-2, with D maybe TRBD1 (5 bases). Trimming left V 0 bases short and J 0 bases short, with 9 bases between. The germline gives CDR1 SGDLS, CDR2 YYNGEE. This CDR3 region has 15 residues.

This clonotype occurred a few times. DNA for the CDR3: TGTGCCAGCAGCGTAATACCTAGCGGCGAGCAGTTCTTC. Encoded protein: CASSVIPSGEQFF. This chain uses TRBV9 with TRBJ2-1; TRBD2 matches at 7 bases. J was trimmed by 10 bases and V by 1 base; bases with no gene match: 5. Looked up from germline, CDR1 is SGDLS and CDR2 is YYNGEE. This CDR3 has 13 amino acids. The variable domain in full, completed from reference TRBV9 and TRBJ2-1, reads DSGVTQTPKHLITATGQRVTLRCSPRSGDLSVYWYQQSLDQGLQFLIQYYNGEERAKGNILERFSAQQFPDLHSELNLSSLELGDSALYFCASSVIPSGEQFFGPGTRLTVL.

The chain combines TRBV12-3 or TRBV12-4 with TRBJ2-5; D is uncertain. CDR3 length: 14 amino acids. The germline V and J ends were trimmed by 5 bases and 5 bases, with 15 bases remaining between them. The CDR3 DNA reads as TGTGCCAGCAGTCCGGACGGGTCCAGGGAGACCCAGTACTTC. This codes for CASSPDGSRETQYF.

For the CDR3, the DNA is TGTGCCAGCAGTTTCGGACTAGCTCTCAATGAGCAGTTCTTC. Protein sequence: CASSFGLALNEQFF. The chain carries TRBV28 and TRBJ2-1; 8 nucleotides line up with TRBD2. The V gene's germline CDR1 is MDHEN and CDR2 SYDVKM. The ends lost 3 bases at V and 6 bases at J; junction bases unmatched: 4. The length of the CDR3 is 14 residues.

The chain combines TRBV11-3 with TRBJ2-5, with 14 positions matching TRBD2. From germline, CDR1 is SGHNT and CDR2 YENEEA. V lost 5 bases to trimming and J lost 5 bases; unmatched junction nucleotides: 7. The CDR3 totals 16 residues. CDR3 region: CASSRGTSGSGETQYF. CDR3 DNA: TGTGCCAGCAGCAGAGGGACTAGCGGGAGTGGGGAGACCCAGTACTTC.

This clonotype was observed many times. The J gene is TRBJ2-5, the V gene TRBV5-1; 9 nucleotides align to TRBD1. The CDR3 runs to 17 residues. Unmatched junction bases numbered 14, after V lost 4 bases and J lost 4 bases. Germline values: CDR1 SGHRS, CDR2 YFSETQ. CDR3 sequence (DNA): TGCGCCAGCAGCCCGAGCGCTGTGGACAGGGGAGGAGAGACCCAGTACTTC. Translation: CASSPSAVDRGGETQYF.

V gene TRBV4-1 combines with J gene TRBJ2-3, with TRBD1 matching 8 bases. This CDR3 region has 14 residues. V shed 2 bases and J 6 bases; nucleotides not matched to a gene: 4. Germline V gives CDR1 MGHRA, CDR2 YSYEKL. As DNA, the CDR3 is TGCGCCAGCAGCCAACGGACAGGGATTGATACGCAGTATTTT. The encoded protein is CASSQRTGIDTQYF.

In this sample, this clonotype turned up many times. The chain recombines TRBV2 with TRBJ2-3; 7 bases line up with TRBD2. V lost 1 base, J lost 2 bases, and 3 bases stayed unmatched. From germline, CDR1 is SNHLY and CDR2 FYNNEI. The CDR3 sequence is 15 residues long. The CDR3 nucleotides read TGTGCCAGCAGTGAAGGAGCGGGGAACACAGATACGCAGTATTTT. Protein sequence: CASSEGAGNTDTQYF.

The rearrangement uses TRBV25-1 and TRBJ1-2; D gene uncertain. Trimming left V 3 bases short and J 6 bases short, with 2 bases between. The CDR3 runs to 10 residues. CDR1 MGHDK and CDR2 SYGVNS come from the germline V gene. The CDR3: CASSEHGYTF. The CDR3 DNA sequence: TGTGCCAGCAGTGAGCATGGCTACACCTTC.

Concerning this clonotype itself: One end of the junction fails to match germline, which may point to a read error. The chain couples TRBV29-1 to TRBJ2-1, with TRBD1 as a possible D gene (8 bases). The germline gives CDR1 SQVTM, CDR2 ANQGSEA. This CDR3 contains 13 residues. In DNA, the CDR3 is TGCAGCGGCTTACAGGGGGGGAACAATGAGCAGCTCTTC. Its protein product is CSGLQGGNNEQLF.

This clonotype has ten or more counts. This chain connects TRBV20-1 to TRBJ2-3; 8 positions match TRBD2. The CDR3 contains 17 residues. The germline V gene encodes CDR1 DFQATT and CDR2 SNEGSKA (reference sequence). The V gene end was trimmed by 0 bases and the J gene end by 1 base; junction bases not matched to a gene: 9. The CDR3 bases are TGCAGTGCTAGAGATCTCTACAGCGGGAGTCGCACAGATACGCAGTATTTT. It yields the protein CSARDLYSGSRTDTQYF.